The 20 T cell receptor beta chains given below trace back to one sample, sequenced in a study of memory CD4+ T cells and cytomegalovirus serostatus. This table comes from immunoSEQ multiplex PCR, and its TCRdb copy is limited to in-frame clones, with some not included. The sample contains about 50,000 clones, over 75% of which appear only once. Single viable CD3+CD4+CD8-CD45RO+ cells were sorted as the memory CD4+ T cells. The sample comprised memory CD4+ T cells from blood. The source is an adult in good health and CMV-seronegative.

The gene calls are TRBV10-3 and TRBJ1-1; 7 nucleotides match TRBD1. The V gene's germline CDR1 is ENHRY and CDR2 SYGVKD. The CDR3 totals 13 residues. The V gene end was trimmed by 3 bases and the J gene end by 2 bases; junction bases not matched to a gene: 0. CDR3 residues: CAISEGGNTEAFF. The CDR3 DNA follows: TGTGCCATCAGTGAAGGGGGCAACACTGAAGCTTTCTTT.

The rearrangement links TRBV10-3 to TRBJ2-1; the D is unclear. The V and J ends lost 4 bases and 8 bases respectively, with 12 bases between them. Germline assignment: CDR1 ENHRY and CDR2 SYGVKD. The CDR3 totals 13 residues. In nucleotides, the CDR3 is TGTGCCATCAGTGGCCTGAGTTCCGATGAGCAGTTCTTC. Its protein product is CAISGLSSDEQFF.

This clone is medium-sized (0.01 to 0.1%) in the sample. This sequence joins TRBV6-1 and TRBJ1-2; D is unresolved. Germline loops: CDR1 MNHNS, CDR2 SASEGT. Trimming removed 7 bases from V and 6 bases from J, with 15 bases in between. This CDR3 has 13 residues. The chain's CDR3 is CASIRLLTDGYTF. DNA for the CDR3: TGTGCCAGCATCCGACTATTGACGGATGGCTACACCTTC.

CDR3 nucleotides: TGCGCCAGCAGCTCAGGGGATGGCTATGGCTACACCTTC. This sequence encodes CASSSGDGYGYTF. This chain connects TRBV5-1 to TRBJ1-2; a weak D match, TRBD1 (6 bases). CDR3 length: 13 amino acids. The germline CDR1 and CDR2 sequences are SGHRS and YFSETQ. With 3 bases removed from V and 4 bases from J, the gap between germline ends came to 10 bases.

This chain uses TRBV28 with TRBJ1-2, with a tentative D call TRBD1 (5 bases). CDR1 MDHEN and CDR2 SYDVKM come from the germline V gene. The CDR3 spans 15 residues. Trimming pared 5 bases from V and 4 bases from J, leaving 17 bases between. The DNA of the CDR3 is TGTGCCAGCAGTGAACCCGGGGACCGCGCCTATGGCTACACCTTC. It codes for CASSEPGDRAYGYTF.

This clone occurred a few times. V is TRBV29-1 and J is TRBJ1-2; D is undetermined. Germline loops: CDR1 SQVTM, CDR2 ANQGSEA. The CDR3 sequence is 14 residues long. Trimming took 1 base from V and 0 from J, leaving 9 bases between them. This CDR3 reads CSVEVKGANYGYTF. The DNA of the CDR3 is TGCAGCGTTGAAGTAAAGGGAGCTAACTATGGCTACACCTTC.

V usage is TRBV19 and J usage is TRBJ1-2; 9 nucleotides match TRBD1. J gave up 4 bases and V 6 bases, and 6 bases lay outside the gene matches. The CDR3 runs 14 residues. The germline V gene encodes CDR1 LNHDA and CDR2 SQIVND (reference sequence). This CDR3 is CASRGDRASYGYTF. CDR3 nucleotides: TGTGCCAGTAGAGGGGACAGGGCCAGCTATGGCTACACCTTC. The whole variable domain, remainder taken from reference TRBV19 and TRBJ1-2, is DGGITQSPKYLFRKEGQNVTLSCEQNLNHDAMYWYRQDPGQGLRLIYYSQIVNDFQKGDIAEGYSVSREKKESFPLTVTSAQKNPTAFYLCASRGDRASYGYTFGSGTRLTVV.

The V and J genes are TRBV4-2 and TRBJ2-3; D call uncertain. Germline V gives CDR1 LGHNA, CDR2 YNFKEQ. V was shortened by 0 bases and J by 2 bases, with 9 bases between the two germline ends. The CDR3 loop spans 15 amino acids. The CDR3 DNA follows: TGTGCCAGCAGCCAAGATCGTGTCTCCACAGATACGCAGTATTTT. Protein: CASSQDRVSTDTQYF.

This clone has only one observation. The chain couples TRBV29-1 to TRBJ2-3, with D possibly being TRBD2 (5 bases). V gave up 2 bases and J gave up 5 bases, with 8 bases separating them. The germline V gene has CDR1 SQVTM and CDR2 ANQGSEA. The CDR3 is 12 residues long. In DNA form, the CDR3 reads TGCAGCGTTGAAACGGGGATAGATACGCAGTATTTT. Translation: CSVETGIDTQYF.

This rearrangement joins TRBV15 to TRBJ1-1; 9 nucleotides match TRBD1. With 0 bases clipped from V and 0 bases from J, the junction kept 8 bases outside the gene matches. Germline V gene data show CDR1 as LNHNV and CDR2 as YYDKDF (reference sequence). CDR3 size: 18 residues. The CDR3 is CATSREYGQGLVNTEAFF. CDR3 DNA sequence: TGTGCCACCAGCAGAGAATATGGACAGGGGCTGGTGAACACTGAAGCTTTCTTT.

V gene TRBV19 combines with J gene TRBJ1-3, with TRBD1 as a possible D gene (6 bases). The CDR3 spans 13 residues. Trimming took off 4 bases at V and 3 bases at J, with 7 bases between the two ends. The V gene's germline CDR1 is LNHDA and CDR2 SQIVND (reference sequence). CDR3: CASSTGVGNTIYF. CDR3 in DNA: TGTGCCAGTAGTACAGGGGTTGGAAACACCATATATTTT.

V gene TRBV9 combines with J gene TRBJ2-1; D may be TRBD1 (5 bases). The CDR3 has 15 amino acids. The V and J ends lost 0 bases and 7 bases respectively, with 14 bases between them. The germline V gene encodes CDR1 SGDLS and CDR2 YYNGEE. The CDR3 loop is CASSVGVGVGNEQFF. The CDR3 DNA reads TGTGCCAGCAGCGTAGGTGTAGGGGTGGGAAATGAGCAGTTCTTC.

This chain joins TRBV11-1 and TRBJ2-7; a weak D match, TRBD1 (6 bases). V was shortened by 5 bases and J by 5 bases, with 16 bases between the two germline ends. The CDR3 sequence is 14 residues long. Germline CDR1 and CDR2: SGHAT and FQDESV (reference sequence). CDR3 sequence (DNA): TGTGCCAGCAGCAACGAACAGGGATCCCACGAGCAGTACTTC. This encodes CASSNEQGSHEQYF.

This chain joins TRBV4-3 and TRBJ2-3; 7 bases are shared with TRBD1. V gave up 2 bases and J gave up 5 bases; unmatched junction bases: 4. This CDR3 region has 14 residues. Germline V gene lookup returns CDR1 LGHNA and CDR2 YSLEER. Written as DNA, the CDR3 is TGCGCCAGCAGCCAACGACAGGGCAGAGATACGCAGTATTTT. Encoded protein: CASSQRQGRDTQYF.

The gene calls are TRBV10-2 and TRBJ1-3; D is possibly TRBD1 (5 bases). Trimming left V 6 bases short and J 5 bases short, with 14 bases between. Germline-derived CDR1 and CDR2 are WSHSY and SAAADI. The CDR3 runs to 14 residues. The CDR3 loop is CASRDTGLRNTIYF. In DNA form, the CDR3 reads TGCGCCAGCAGGGACACGGGATTGAGAAACACCATATATTTT.

The CDR3 region is CASKTGANEKLFF. The CDR3 DNA follows: TGTGCCAGCAAGACAGGAGCTAATGAAAAACTGTTTTTT. The rearrangement links TRBV2 to TRBJ1-4; possibly TRBD1 for D (6 bases). CDR3 length: 13 residues. The germline V gene encodes CDR1 SNHLY and CDR2 FYNNEI. V was pared by 7 bases and J by 3 bases, with 9 bases between.

The gene calls are TRBV19 and TRBJ1-2, with D unclear. Trimming removed 5 bases from V and 3 bases from J, with 4 bases in between. The CDR3 consists of 11 residues. Looked up from germline, CDR1 is LNHDA and CDR2 is SQIVND (reference sequence). CDR3 protein: CASSYDYGYTF. DNA of the CDR3: TGTGCCAGTAGTTATGACTATGGCTACACCTTC.

This clone has just one count. The V gene is TRBV5-6, the J gene TRBJ1-4; D remains ambiguous. The length of the CDR3 is 13 residues. Trimming removed 4 bases from V and 6 bases from J, with 10 bases in between. Germline CDR1 SGHDT, CDR2 YYEEEE. The CDR3 loop is CASSERTHEKLFF. The CDR3 region has the DNA TGTGCCAGCAGCGAAAGGACTCATGAAAAACTGTTTTTT.

The J gene is TRBJ1-2, the V gene TRBV27; D unresolved. Per the germline V gene, CDR1 is MNHEY and CDR2 is SMNVEV (reference sequence). V was cut by 3 bases and J by 6 bases, with 8 bases left in between. This CDR3 region has 12 residues. CDR3 coding DNA: TGTGCCAGCAGTTTCTCAGGAAATGGCTACACCTTC. It translates to CASSFSGNGYTF.

The chain combines TRBV7-2 with TRBJ1-3; no clear D. Per the germline V gene, CDR1 is SGHTA and CDR2 is FQGNSA. With 6 bases removed from V and 0 bases from J, the gap between germline ends came to 6 bases. This CDR3 contains 13 residues. CDR3 bases: TGTGCCAGCAGGGGGAGCTCTGGAAACACCATATATTTT. This translates into CASRGSSGNTIYF.